These 2 T cell receptor beta chains originate from one sample sequenced in a study of neurological immune-mediated disorders. TCRdb re-called the 5' RACE reads with MiXCR, one entry per CDR3 protein. The table lists around 30,000 distinct CDR3 sequences, about 1.6% of them singletons. The sample comprised PBMCs. The source is a woman aged 25 to 39 with multiple sclerosis.

This clonotype was counted ten times or more. The chain carries TRBV20-1 and TRBJ2-1; TRBD2 aligns across 7 bases. The CDR3 extends over 12 amino acids. Germline-derived CDR1 and CDR2 are DFQATT and SNEGSKA (reference sequence). The J segment lost 3 bases and the V segment lost 7 bases, leaving 3 bases of the junction unmatched. CDR3 loop: CSVRGDYNEQFF. DNA of the CDR3: TGCAGTGTCCGGGGGGACTACAATGAGCAGTTCTTC.

This clonotype showed up many times. The gene calls are TRBV7-9 and TRBJ1-1; D possibly corresponds to TRBD1 (5 bases). The V end lost 1 base, the J end lost 11 bases, and 11 bases lay between the germline ends. The CDR3 length is 12 residues. Germline CDR1 reads SEHNR; CDR2 reads FQNEAQ (reference sequence). CDR3 residues: CASSLGDQEAFF. For the CDR3, the DNA is TGTGCCAGCAGCTTAGGGGACCAGGAGGCTTTCTTT.